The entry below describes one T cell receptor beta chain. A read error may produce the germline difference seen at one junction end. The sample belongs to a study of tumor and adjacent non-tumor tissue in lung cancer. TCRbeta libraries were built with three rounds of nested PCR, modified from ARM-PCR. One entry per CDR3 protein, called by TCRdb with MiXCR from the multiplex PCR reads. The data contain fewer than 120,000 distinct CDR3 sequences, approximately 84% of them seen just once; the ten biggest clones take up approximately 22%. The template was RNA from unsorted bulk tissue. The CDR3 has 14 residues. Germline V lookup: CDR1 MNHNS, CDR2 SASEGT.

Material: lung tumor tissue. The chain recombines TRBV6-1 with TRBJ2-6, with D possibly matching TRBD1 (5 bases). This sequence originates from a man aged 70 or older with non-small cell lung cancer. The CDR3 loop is CASKTGSGANVLTF. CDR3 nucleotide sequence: TGTGCGAGCAAAACAGGCTCTGGGGCCAACGTCCTGACTTTC.